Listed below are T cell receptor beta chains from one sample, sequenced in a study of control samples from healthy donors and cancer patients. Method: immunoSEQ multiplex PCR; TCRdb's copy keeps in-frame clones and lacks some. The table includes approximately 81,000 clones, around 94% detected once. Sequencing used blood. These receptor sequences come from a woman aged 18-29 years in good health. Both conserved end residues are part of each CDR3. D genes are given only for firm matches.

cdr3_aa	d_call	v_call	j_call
CASSLREAGGYTF	-	TRBV28	TRBJ1-2
CASSVEQAGETQYF	-	TRBV9	TRBJ2-5
CASSVAGRLAGGPITDTQYF	TRBD2	TRBV9	TRBJ2-3
CASSLGGEQYF	-	TRBV5-4	TRBJ2-7
CASSLYGRNEQFF	-	TRBV7-3	TRBJ2-1
CASSFTPGSTYEQYF	-	TRBV28	TRBJ2-7
CASSGGLQGGTEAFF	-	TRBV5-1	TRBJ1-1
CASSEAGGGRFSSFF	-	TRBV6-1	TRBJ1-1
CASSQGLRQGFQETQYF	TRBD1	TRBV14	TRBJ2-5
CASSLGGGRNTGELFF	-	TRBV7-9	TRBJ2-2
CASSEVGGYNQPQHF	-	TRBV6-1	TRBJ1-5
CASRSDDLPYYGYTF	-	TRBV11-2	TRBJ1-2
CASSLVSGTSYNEQFF	-	TRBV5-1	TRBJ2-1
CASSLPSGGLPPYEQYF	TRBD2	TRBV7-9	TRBJ2-7
CASSLEREGQKTQYF	TRBD2	TRBV7-2	TRBJ2-5
CASSEVGGYTF	-	TRBV6-1	TRBJ1-2
CASSVGQGDGYTF	TRBD1	TRBV9	TRBJ1-2
CASSQDPGTGGYEQYF	TRBD1	TRBV4-3	TRBJ2-7
CASSVSPRMGIGYTEAFF	-	TRBV9	TRBJ1-1
CASSLMPGTDPYNEQFF	TRBD1	TRBV5-1	TRBJ2-1
CASSYSPSGTGSASYNEQFF	TRBD1	TRBV6-2/TRBV6-3	TRBJ2-1
CASSVGQGATYEQYF	TRBD1	TRBV5-1	TRBJ2-7
CSVDSGRAFADTQYF	TRBD2	TRBV29-1	TRBJ2-3
CASSFFDRDQQFF	-	TRBV7-3	TRBJ2-1
CASSPAYSNQPQHF	-	TRBV18	TRBJ1-5
CASRDSGTGGLQETQYF	TRBD1	TRBV5-1	TRBJ2-5
CASNEVGAGNTIYF	-	TRBV28	TRBJ1-3
CASSINSGQGNEKLFF	TRBD1	TRBV19	TRBJ1-4
CASSQARGSPLHF	-	TRBV4-3	TRBJ1-6
CASSEIDNIRAEAFF	-	TRBV6-1	TRBJ1-1
CASRMVGGATLHEQYF	TRBD2	TRBV5-1	TRBJ2-7
CASGDRGGWEKLFF	TRBD1	TRBV2	TRBJ1-4
CASSSGQGALETQYF	TRBD1	TRBV18	TRBJ2-5
CASSEGRGNTDTQYF	-	TRBV2	TRBJ2-3
CASSPWRESGGYTF	-	TRBV5-4	TRBJ1-2
CASSLSSGFRGYTF	-	TRBV7-9	TRBJ1-2
CASSTGVANQPQHF	-	TRBV19	TRBJ1-5
CASSVQGTGYYEQYF	TRBD1	TRBV9	TRBJ2-7
CASSHRDAAYEQYF	-	TRBV3-1/TRBV3-2	TRBJ2-7
CASSLNSGVGHTF	-	TRBV27	TRBJ1-2
CASSVAHGPNYGYTF	-	TRBV9	TRBJ1-2
CASSLDLGTPYF	-	TRBV12-3/TRBV12-4	TRBJ2-5
CATHIPSWGGTLGETQYF	TRBD2	TRBV27	TRBJ2-5
CASSPPGQGGTGELFF	TRBD1	TRBV5-1	TRBJ2-2
CASSLVLNTEAFF	-	TRBV7-9	TRBJ1-1
CASSSRQGASLRDYGYTF	TRBD1	TRBV6-4	TRBJ1-2
CATSDLDRGLSSYNEQFF	TRBD1	TRBV24-1	TRBJ2-1
CASSHTDQPYYNEQFF	-	TRBV18	TRBJ2-1
CARSLSLRGNGNTIYF	TRBD1	TRBV5-3	TRBJ1-3